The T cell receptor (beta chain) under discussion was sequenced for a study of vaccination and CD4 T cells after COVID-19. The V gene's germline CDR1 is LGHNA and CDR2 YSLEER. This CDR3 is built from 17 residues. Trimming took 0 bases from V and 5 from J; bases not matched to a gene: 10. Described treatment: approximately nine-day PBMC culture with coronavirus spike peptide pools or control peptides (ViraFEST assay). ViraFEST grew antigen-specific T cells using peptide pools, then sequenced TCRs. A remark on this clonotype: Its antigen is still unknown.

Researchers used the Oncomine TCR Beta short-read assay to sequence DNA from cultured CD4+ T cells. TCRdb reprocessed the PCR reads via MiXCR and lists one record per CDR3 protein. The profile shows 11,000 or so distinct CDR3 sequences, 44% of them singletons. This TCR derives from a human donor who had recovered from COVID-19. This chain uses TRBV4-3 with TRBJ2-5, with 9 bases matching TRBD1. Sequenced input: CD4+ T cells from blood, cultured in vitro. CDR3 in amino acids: CASSQEVPGTGLETQYF. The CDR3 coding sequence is TGCGCCAGCAGCCAAGAAGTGCCCGGGACAGGGCTGGAGACCCAGTACTTC.